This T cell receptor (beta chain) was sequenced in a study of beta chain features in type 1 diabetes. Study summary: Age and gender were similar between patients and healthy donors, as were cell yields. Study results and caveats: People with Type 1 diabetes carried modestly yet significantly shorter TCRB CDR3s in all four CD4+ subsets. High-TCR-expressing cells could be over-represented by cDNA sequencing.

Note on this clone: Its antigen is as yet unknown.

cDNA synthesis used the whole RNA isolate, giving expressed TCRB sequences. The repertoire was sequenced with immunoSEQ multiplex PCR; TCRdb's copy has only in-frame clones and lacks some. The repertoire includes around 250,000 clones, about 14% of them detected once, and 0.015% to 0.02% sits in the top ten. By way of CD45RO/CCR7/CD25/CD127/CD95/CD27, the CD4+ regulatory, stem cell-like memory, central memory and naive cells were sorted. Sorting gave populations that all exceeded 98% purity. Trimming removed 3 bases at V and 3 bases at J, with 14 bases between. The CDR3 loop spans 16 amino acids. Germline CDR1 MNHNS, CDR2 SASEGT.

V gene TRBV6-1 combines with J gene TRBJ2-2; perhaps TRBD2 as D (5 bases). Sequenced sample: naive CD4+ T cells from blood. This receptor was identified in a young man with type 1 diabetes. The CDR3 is CASSERRHGDTGELFF. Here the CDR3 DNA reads TGTGCCAGCAGTGAGCGGCGCCACGGGGACACCGGGGAGCTGTTTTTT.